This T cell receptor (beta chain) was sequenced for a study of liver allograft versus peripheral blood T cells. Study at large: Recipients' peripheral blood served as the comparator for T cell receptor repertoires in transplanted livers.

This clonotype is large (0.1 to 1%) within its sample. The antigen is not known. MiXCR was run by TCRdb on the reads, yielding one entry per CDR3 protein. The data hold roughly 1,200 distinct CDR3 sequences, with roughly 15% observed a single time. Study-wide findings and caveats: According to reports, the T cell receptor repertoires inside liver allografts differed from those in peripheral blood.

CDR3 length: 14 residues. Trimming pared 6 bases from V and 5 bases from J, leaving 17 bases between. Germline V gene data show CDR1 as MNHEY and CDR2 as SMNVEV (reference sequence). The receptor was derived from a human patient who had a liver transplant. Some T cells may originate from the graft donor. V usage is TRBV27 and J usage is TRBJ2-7, with D maybe TRBD1 (5 bases). The CDR3 region has the DNA TGTGCCAGCAGCTTTAGTAGGGGTGTCCACGAGCAGTACTTC. Protein: CASSFSRGVHEQYF.